The 9 T cell receptor beta chains presented below share a single source sample, sequenced in a study of OX40 agonist ivuxolimab in advanced cancers. The assay was immunoSEQ multiplex PCR, and TCRdb's table has in-frame clones only and misses some. The data show 45,000 to 60,000 clones, about nine tenths seen once. Sequencing used CD4+ or CD8+ T cells sorted from blood, obtained in a trial of the OX40 agonist ivuxolimab. The receptors originated from an adult with an advanced solid tumor such as melanoma, head and neck, liver or kidney cancer.

This chain joins TRBV5-1 and TRBJ2-2; no clear D gene. The CDR3 has 16 amino acids. CDR1 and CDR2 (germline): SGHRS, YFSETQ. Trimming pared 0 bases from V and 1 base from J, leaving 10 bases between. In DNA form, the CDR3 reads TGCGCCAGCAGCTTGGGAAACACCGGGAACACCGGGGAGCTGTTTTTT. Protein: CASSLGNTGNTGELFF.

V is TRBV18 and J is TRBJ1-5; D call uncertain. V lost 3 bases to trimming and J lost 0 bases, with 6 bases between them. The length of the CDR3 is 14 residues. Germline CDR1 reads KGHSH; CDR2 reads LQKENI. The CDR3, as DNA: TGTGCCAGCTCACCCACAGATAGCAATCAGCCCCAGCATTTT. This translates into CASSPTDSNQPQHF.

The chain carries TRBV7-9 and TRBJ2-6; D remains unclear. V lost 3 bases to trimming and J lost 0 bases, with 9 bases between them. CDR3 length equals 16 residues. CDR1 SEHNR and CDR2 FQNEAQ come from the germline V gene (reference sequence). The CDR3 loop reads CASSFRPDSGANVLTF. In DNA form, the CDR3 reads TGTGCCAGCAGCTTTCGCCCGGACTCTGGGGCCAACGTCCTGACTTTC.

The chain employs TRBV6-6 and TRBJ2-5, with a possible D match to TRBD2 (6 bases). The V end was cut by 4 bases, the J end by 13 bases, with 16 bases between. The germline CDR1 and CDR2 sequences are MNHNY and SVGAGI (reference sequence). The CDR3 is 12 amino acids. The DNA of the CDR3 is TGTGCCAGCAGTTTAGGGACTTCCGAGCGGTACTTC. This codes for CASSLGTSERYF.

In its sample, this clone was seen a few times. The chain couples TRBV19 to TRBJ2-7, with 9 bases matching TRBD1. Looked up from germline, CDR1 is LNHDA and CDR2 is SQIVND (reference sequence). Trimming took 5 bases from V and 3 from J; bases not matched to a gene: 8. This CDR3 has 15 residues. The CDR3 region has the DNA TGTGCCAGTAGTCCCCGGGACAGGGTGTTCTACGAGCAGTACTTC. As protein: CASSPRDRVFYEQYF.

V gene TRBV6-1 combines with J gene TRBJ1-5; D is undetermined. This CDR3 is built from 13 residues. In germline, CDR1 is MNHNS, CDR2 SASEGT. The V end lost 4 bases, the J end lost 1 base, and 5 bases lay between the germline ends. CDR3 sequence (DNA): TGTGCCAGCAGTGGGCGGAGCAATCAGCCCCAGCATTTT. Translated, it gives CASSGRSNQPQHF.

The V call is TRBV27, the J call TRBJ1-1; D remains ambiguous. CDR1 and CDR2 (germline): MNHEY, SMNVEV (reference sequence). CDR3 size: 14 residues. V lost 3 bases, J lost 7 bases, and 15 bases lay in between. CDR3: CASSLINRAGEAFF. The CDR3 nucleotides read TGTGCCAGCAGTTTGATAAACAGAGCAGGTGAAGCTTTCTTT.

By frequency in the sample, this clone is medium-sized (0.01 to 0.1%). The chain joins TRBV5-8 to TRBJ1-2; tentative D call: TRBD1 (5 bases). The CDR3 contains 11 residues. Germline V gene sequence: CDR1 SGHTS, CDR2 YDEGEE. Trimming shortened V by 7 bases and J by 3 bases, and 7 bases separated the two germline ends. The CDR3 here is CASHRHYGYTF. CDR3 nucleotide sequence: TGTGCCAGCCACAGGCACTATGGCTACACCTTC.

V usage is TRBV7-6 and J usage is TRBJ2-1; a weak D match, TRBD1 (5 bases). V lost 1 base and J lost 3, with 10 bases in between. Germline V CDR1 and CDR2: SGHVS, FNYEAQ. CDR3 length: 15 amino acids. CDR3 in DNA: TGTGCCAGCAGCTTAGGGCAGGGTCGCTACAATGAGCAGTTCTTC. It codes for CASSLGQGRYNEQFF.